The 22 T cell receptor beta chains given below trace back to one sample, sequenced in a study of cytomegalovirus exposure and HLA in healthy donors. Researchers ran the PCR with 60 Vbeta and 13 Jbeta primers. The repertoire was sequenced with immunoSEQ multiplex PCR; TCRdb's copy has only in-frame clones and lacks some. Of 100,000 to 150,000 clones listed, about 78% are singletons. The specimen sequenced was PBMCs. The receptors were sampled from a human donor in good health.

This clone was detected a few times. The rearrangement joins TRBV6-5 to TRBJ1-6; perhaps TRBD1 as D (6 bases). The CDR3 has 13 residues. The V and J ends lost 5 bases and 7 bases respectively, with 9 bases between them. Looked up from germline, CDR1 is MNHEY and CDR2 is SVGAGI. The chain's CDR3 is CASSGGLNSPLHF. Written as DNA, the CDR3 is TGTGCCAGCAGTGGGGGCCTAAATTCACCCCTCCACTTT.

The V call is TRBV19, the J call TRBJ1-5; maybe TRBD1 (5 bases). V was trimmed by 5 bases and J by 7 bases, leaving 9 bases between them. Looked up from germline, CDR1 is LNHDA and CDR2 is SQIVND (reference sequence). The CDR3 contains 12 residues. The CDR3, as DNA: TGTGCCAGTAGTGACAGTAGCCAGCCCCAGCATTTT. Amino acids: CASSDSSQPQHF.

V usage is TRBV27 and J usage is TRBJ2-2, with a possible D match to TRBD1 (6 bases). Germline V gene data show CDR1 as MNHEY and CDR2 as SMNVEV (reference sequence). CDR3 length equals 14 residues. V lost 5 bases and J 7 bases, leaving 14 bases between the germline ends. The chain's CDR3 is CASSPPTGIGELFF. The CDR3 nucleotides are TGTGCCAGCAGTCCCCCCACAGGGATCGGGGAGCTGTTTTTT.

As DNA, the CDR3 is TGTGCCAGCAGTCTCCGACAGGGTGTGAGGACTGAAGCTTTCTTT. It translates to CASSLRQGVRTEAFF. The chain joins TRBV6-1 to TRBJ1-1; 7 positions agree with TRBD1. The V segment lost 5 bases and the J segment 5 bases; nucleotides outside the gene matches: 11. CDR3 length: 15 amino acids. Germline V gene sequence: CDR1 MNHNS, CDR2 SASEGT.

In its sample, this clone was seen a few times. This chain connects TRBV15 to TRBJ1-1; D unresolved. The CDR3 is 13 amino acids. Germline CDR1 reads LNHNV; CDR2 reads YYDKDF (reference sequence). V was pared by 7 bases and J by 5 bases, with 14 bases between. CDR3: CATNVGSGTEAFF. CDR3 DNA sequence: TGTGCCACCAACGTGGGATCGGGGACTGAAGCTTTCTTT.

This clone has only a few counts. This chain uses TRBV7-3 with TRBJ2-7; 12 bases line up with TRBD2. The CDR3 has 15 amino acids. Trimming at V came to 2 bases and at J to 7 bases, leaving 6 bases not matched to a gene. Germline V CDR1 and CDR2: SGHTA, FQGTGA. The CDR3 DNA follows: TGTGCCAGCAGCTTAGTAGCTAGCGGGAGGGGGGAGCAGTACTTC. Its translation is CASSLVASGRGEQYF.

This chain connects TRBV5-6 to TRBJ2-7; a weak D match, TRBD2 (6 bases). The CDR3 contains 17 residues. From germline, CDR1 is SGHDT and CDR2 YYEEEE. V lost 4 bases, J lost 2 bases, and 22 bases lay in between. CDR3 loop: CASSRALWGVQTYEQYF. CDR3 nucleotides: TGTGCCAGCAGCCGGGCCCTTTGGGGGGTCCAAACCTACGAGCAGTACTTC.

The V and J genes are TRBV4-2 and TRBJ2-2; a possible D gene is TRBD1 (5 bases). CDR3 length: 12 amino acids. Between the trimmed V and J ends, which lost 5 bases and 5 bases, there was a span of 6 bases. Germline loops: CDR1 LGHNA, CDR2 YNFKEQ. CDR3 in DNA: TGTGCCAGCAGCTCAGGGACCGGGGAGCTGTTTTTT. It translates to CASSSGTGELFF.

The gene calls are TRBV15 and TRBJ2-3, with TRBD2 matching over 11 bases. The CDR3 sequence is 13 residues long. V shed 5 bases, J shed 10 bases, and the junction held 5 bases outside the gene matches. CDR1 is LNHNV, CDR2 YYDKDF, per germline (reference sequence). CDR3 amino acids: CATSRSGGEAQYF. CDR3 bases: TGTGCCACCAGCCGTAGCGGGGGGGAGGCGCAGTATTTT.

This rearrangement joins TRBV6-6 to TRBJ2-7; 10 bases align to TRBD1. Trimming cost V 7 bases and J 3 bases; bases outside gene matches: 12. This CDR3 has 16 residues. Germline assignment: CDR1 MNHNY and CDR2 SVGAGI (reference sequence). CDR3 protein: CASNLKEGTGVYEQYF. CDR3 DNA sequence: TGTGCCAGCAACCTAAAGGAGGGGACAGGGGTCTACGAGCAGTACTTC.

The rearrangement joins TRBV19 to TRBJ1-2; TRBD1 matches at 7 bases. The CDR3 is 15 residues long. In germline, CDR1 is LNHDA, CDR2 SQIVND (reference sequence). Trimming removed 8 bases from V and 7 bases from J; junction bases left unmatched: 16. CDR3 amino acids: CASDADKGGFGGYTF. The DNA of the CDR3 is TGTGCCAGTGACGCCGATAAAGGGGGCTTTGGTGGCTACACCTTC.

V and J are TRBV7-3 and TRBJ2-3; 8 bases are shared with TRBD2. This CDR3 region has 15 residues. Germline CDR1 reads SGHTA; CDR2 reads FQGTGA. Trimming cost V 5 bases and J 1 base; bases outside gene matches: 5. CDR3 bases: TGTGCCAGCAGCCCAGATAGCGGGGGCACAGATACGCAGTATTTT. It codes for CASSPDSGGTDTQYF. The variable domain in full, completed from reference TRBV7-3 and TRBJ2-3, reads GAGVSQTPSNKVTEKGKYVELRCDPISGHTALYWYRQSLGQGPEFLIYFQGTGAADDSGLPNDRFFAVRPEGSVSTLKIQRTERGDSAVYLCASSPDSGGTDTQYFGPGTRLTVL.

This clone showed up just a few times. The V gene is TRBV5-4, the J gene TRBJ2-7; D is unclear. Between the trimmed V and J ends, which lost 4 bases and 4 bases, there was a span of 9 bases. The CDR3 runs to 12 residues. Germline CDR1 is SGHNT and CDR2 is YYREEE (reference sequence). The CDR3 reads CASSLDLYEQYF. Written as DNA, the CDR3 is TGTGCCAGCAGCCTTGACTTGTACGAGCAGTACTTC.

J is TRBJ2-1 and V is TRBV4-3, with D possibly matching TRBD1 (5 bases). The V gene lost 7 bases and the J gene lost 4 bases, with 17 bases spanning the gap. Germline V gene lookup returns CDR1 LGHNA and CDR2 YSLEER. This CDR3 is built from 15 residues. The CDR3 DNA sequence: TGCGCCAGCACCCAGACAGCAACATCTTACAATGAGCAGTTCTTC. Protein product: CASTQTATSYNEQFF.

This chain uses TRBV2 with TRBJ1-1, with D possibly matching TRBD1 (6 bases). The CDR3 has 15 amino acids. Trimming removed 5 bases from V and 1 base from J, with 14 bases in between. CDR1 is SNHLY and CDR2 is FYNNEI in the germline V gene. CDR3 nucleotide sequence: TGTGCCAGCAGTTCGGACAGTTACAGGAACACTGAAGCTTTCTTT. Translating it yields CASSSDSYRNTEAFF.

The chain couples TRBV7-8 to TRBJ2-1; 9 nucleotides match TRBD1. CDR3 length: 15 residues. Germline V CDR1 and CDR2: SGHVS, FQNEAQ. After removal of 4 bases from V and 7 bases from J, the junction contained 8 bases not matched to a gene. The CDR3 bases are TGTGCCAGCAGCTCTCCCGGGACAGGGATAAATGAGCAGTTCTTC. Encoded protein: CASSSPGTGINEQFF.

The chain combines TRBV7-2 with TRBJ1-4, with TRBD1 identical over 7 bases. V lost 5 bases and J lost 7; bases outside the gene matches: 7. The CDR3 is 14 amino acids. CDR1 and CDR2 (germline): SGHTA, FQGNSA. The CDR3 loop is CASSETGTREKLFF. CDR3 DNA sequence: TGTGCCAGCAGCGAGACAGGGACTCGTGAAAAACTGTTTTTT.

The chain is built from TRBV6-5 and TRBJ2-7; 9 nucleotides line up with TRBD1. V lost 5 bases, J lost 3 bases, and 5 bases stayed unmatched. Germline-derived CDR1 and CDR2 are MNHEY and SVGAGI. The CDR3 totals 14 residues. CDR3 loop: CASSPLTGGYEQYF. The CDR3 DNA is TGTGCCAGCAGTCCGTTGACAGGGGGCTACGAGCAGTACTTC.

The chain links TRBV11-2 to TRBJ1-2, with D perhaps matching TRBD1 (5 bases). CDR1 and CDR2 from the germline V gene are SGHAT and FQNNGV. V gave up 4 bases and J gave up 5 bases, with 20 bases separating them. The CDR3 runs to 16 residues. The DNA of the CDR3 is TGTGCCAGCAGCTCCATTAAAGTACAGGAAACTTATGGCTACACCTTC. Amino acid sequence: CASSSIKVQETYGYTF.

This chain's CDR3 is CASSFRGGPQETQYF. CDR3 coding DNA: TGTGCCAGCAGCTTTCGAGGGGGCCCACAAGAGACCCAGTACTTC. The genes are TRBV7-2 and TRBJ2-5; TRBD1 matches 7 bases. J gave up 2 bases and V 3 bases, and 6 bases lay outside the gene matches. Germline V gene sequence: CDR1 SGHTA, CDR2 FQGNSA. The CDR3 is made up of 15 amino acids.

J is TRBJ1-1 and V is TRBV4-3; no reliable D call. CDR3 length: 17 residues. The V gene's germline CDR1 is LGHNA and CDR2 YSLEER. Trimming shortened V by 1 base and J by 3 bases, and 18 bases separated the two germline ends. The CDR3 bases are TGCGCCAGCAGCCAAGCCCTCCATGAGGATGGAGACACTGAAGCTTTCTTT. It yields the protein CASSQALHEDGDTEAFF.

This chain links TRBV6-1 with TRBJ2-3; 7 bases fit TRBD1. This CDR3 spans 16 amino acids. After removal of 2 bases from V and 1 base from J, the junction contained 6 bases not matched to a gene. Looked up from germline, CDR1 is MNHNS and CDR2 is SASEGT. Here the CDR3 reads CASSESQGIGTDTQYF. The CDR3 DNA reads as TGTGCCAGCAGTGAATCACAGGGGATTGGCACAGATACGCAGTATTTT.